The clone carrying this T cell receptor beta chain was seen a few times. The sample is drawn from a study of blood T cells in healthy people across ages. A second PCR of roughly 6 to 12 cycles used a sample-barcoded 5' primer and a J-beta primer mix. TCRdb reprocessed the 5' RACE reads with MiXCR, giving one entry per CDR3 protein. The repertoire consists of roughly 800,000 distinct CDR3 sequences, with 25% occurring once and the leading ten covering more than 3%. This sample also belongs to another study, concerning T cells of mothers and their children. From that study: Sequencing got over 10 million TCR beta CDR3 reads from each mother and around 3 million from each child. Persisting microchimeric T cell clones went undetected.

The source of this sequence is a boy aged 5-17 years in good health. Sequences were obtained from blood.

The DNA for the CDR3 is TGTGCCAGCAGAGAACGGGAGGGGCGGAAAGTGAACACTGAAGCTTTCTTT. Its protein is CASREREGRKVNTEAFF. The gene calls are TRBV28 and TRBJ1-1; D might be TRBD1 (5 bases). Germline-derived CDR1 and CDR2 are MDHEN and SYDVKM. Trimming took 6 bases from V and 0 from J, leaving 20 bases between them. The CDR3 has 17 amino acids.